A single sample gave rise to the 15 T cell receptor beta chains below, sequenced in a study of T cells in Graves' hyperthyroidism and ophthalmopathy. TCR beta CDR3 regions were amplified from RNA transcripts. First-round RT-PCR targeting the TCR CDR3 was performed with the HTBI primer set. TCRdb used MiXCR to reprocess the multiplex PCR reads, holding one entry per CDR3 protein. The data show a few hundred thousand distinct CDR3 sequences, about a sixth seen once. Sequenced input: blood. The source of these receptors is a woman between 18 and 29 years old with Graves' hyperthyroidism.

This sequence joins TRBV9 and TRBJ1-1; D unclear. The V end lost 0 bases, the J end lost 2 bases, and 8 bases lay between the germline ends. The germline V gene has CDR1 SGDLS and CDR2 YYNGEE. The CDR3 length is 14 residues. CDR3 sequence reads: CASSVDGKNTEAFF. The CDR3 nucleotides are TGTGCCAGCAGCGTAGATGGCAAAAACACTGAAGCTTTCTTT.

The sample holds many counts of this clonotype. The chain has TRBV7-3 and TRBJ2-1, with 9 bases that match TRBD2. V lost 2 bases to trimming and J lost 6 bases; unmatched junction nucleotides: 5. The CDR3 length is 15 residues. Germline V gene data show CDR1 as SGHTA and CDR2 as FQGTGA. CDR3 region: CASSLRLAGFNEQFF. CDR3 sequence (DNA): TGTGCCAGCAGCTTACGGCTAGCGGGGTTCAATGAGCAGTTCTTC.

Many counts were recorded for this clonotype. V usage is TRBV5-1 and J usage is TRBJ1-4, with 7 bases fitting TRBD1. Trimming took 4 bases from V and 5 from J; bases not matched to a gene: 8. The V gene's germline CDR1 is SGHRS and CDR2 YFSETQ. The CDR3 has 15 residues. CDR3 loop: CASSVMGQPNEKLFF. Written as DNA, the CDR3 is TGCGCCAGCAGCGTGATGGGACAGCCGAATGAAAAACTGTTTTTT.

This clonotype has at least ten counts. V is TRBV3-1 and J is TRBJ2-3; 12 bases map to TRBD2. Germline V gene data show CDR1 as LGHDT and CDR2 as YNNKEL (reference sequence). The CDR3 has 18 residues. With V trimmed by 5 bases and J by 1 base, 10 bases remained unmatched. In DNA form, the CDR3 reads TGTGCCAGCAGCAGAGGGGCCCTAGCGGGGGGGCGCACAGATACGCAGTATTTT. Translated: CASSRGALAGGRTDTQYF.

The sample holds a few counts of this clonotype. The CDR3 protein is CASSGVGSPEGNYGYTF. For the CDR3, the DNA is TGTGCCAGCAGTGGAGTAGGCAGCCCGGAGGGTAACTATGGCTACACCTTC. The chain uses TRBV25-1 and TRBJ1-2; D ambiguous. Trimming took off 4 bases at V and 1 base at J, with 19 bases between the two ends. This CDR3 comprises 17 residues. Germline CDR1 and CDR2: MGHDK and SYGVNS.

This clonotype was counted only a few times. The chain uses TRBV28 and TRBJ1-6, with D possibly matching TRBD1 (6 bases). Germline CDR1 is MDHEN and CDR2 is SYDVKM. V was pared by 5 bases and J by 3 bases, with 17 bases between. CDR3 length equals 17 residues. The CDR3 spells CASSLPWGAGYNSPLHF. CDR3 coding DNA: TGTGCCAGCAGTCTTCCGTGGGGGGCTGGCTATAATTCACCCCTCCACTTT.

This clonotype was seen ten or more times. This chain uses TRBV18 with TRBJ2-6; no definite D call. The CDR3 extends over 16 amino acids. Germline V gives CDR1 KGHSH, CDR2 LQKENI. V gave up 3 bases and J gave up 3 bases, with 12 bases separating them. CDR3 sequence reads: CASSPLGLGGANVLTF. The CDR3 DNA follows: TGTGCCAGCTCACCGTTGGGCCTCGGTGGGGCCAACGTCCTGACTTTC.

This clonotype was detected many times. The chain joins TRBV12-3 or TRBV12-4 to TRBJ2-7; D is possibly TRBD1 or TRBD2 (6 bases each). CDR3 length: 13 residues. Trimming shortened V by 3 bases and J by 4 bases, and 10 bases separated the two germline ends. CDR3 DNA: TGTGCCAGCAGTTTGACAGGACTATACGAGCAGTACTTC. Its protein product is CASSLTGLYEQYF.

This clonotype has ten or more counts. The chain carries TRBV12-3 or TRBV12-4 and TRBJ2-6; the D gene is possibly TRBD2 (5 bases). The CDR3 loop spans 15 amino acids. Trimming took off 7 bases at V and 1 base at J, with 11 bases between the two ends. The CDR3 DNA is TGTGCCAGCACCCCGAGGGAATCTGGGGCCAACGTCCTGACTTTC. This codes for CASTPRESGANVLTF.

In its sample, this clonotype was seen many times. The rearrangement links TRBV5-8 to TRBJ2-3; 8 bases are shared with TRBD1. Trimming cost V 3 bases and J 4 bases; bases outside gene matches: 7. CDR1 is SGHTS, CDR2 YDEGEE, per germline. The CDR3 has 15 residues. CDR3 region: CASSSGQAFPDTQYF. The DNA for the CDR3 is TGTGCCAGCAGCTCGGGACAGGCTTTCCCAGATACGCAGTATTTT.

This clonotype was counted ten times or more. The chain couples TRBV20-1 to TRBJ2-7, with 10 bases matching TRBD2. Per germline, CDR1 DFQATT and CDR2 SNEGSKA (reference sequence). Trimming cost V 2 bases and J 4 bases; bases outside gene matches: 2. The CDR3 loop spans 13 amino acids. The CDR3 coding sequence is TGCAGTGCTAGACTAGCGGGAGTGTACGAGCAGTACTTC. Translated, it gives CSARLAGVYEQYF.

This clonotype was recorded at least ten times. J is TRBJ2-2 and V is TRBV27, with 13 nucleotides matching TRBD2. Germline values: CDR1 MNHEY, CDR2 SMNVEV (reference sequence). This CDR3 has 16 residues. V dropped 6 bases and J dropped 6; count of bases not matched to a gene: 7. The CDR3 reads CASSVVLAGGPGELFF. The DNA for the CDR3 is TGTGCCAGCAGCGTCGTACTAGCGGGGGGGCCCGGGGAGCTGTTTTTT.

The table lists this clonotype with many counts. V and J are TRBV2 and TRBJ2-4; TRBD1 aligns across 8 bases. Germline trimming cut 3 bases from V and 6 bases from J; bases unmatched to any gene: 13. Germline CDR1 reads SNHLY; CDR2 reads FYNNEI. The CDR3 consists of 17 residues. In nucleotides, the CDR3 is TGTGCCAGCAGTGACCCGGGGCAGGGGGCGCAGGGAAACATTCAGTACTTC. As protein: CASSDPGQGAQGNIQYF.

The table lists this clonotype with many counts. The rearrangement joins TRBV6-6 to TRBJ1-2; D is unresolved. Germline lookup yields CDR1 MNHNY and CDR2 SVGAGI (reference sequence). Trimming removed 2 bases from V and 4 bases from J, with 17 bases in between. CDR3 length equals 16 residues. The CDR3: CASSYIGSVLSYGYTF. CDR3 DNA sequence: TGTGCCAGCAGTTACATAGGATCGGTTCTCTCCTATGGCTACACCTTC.

This clonotype has a count of ten or more. The chain combines TRBV6-1 with TRBJ2-7; 8 nucleotides match TRBD2. Germline CDR1 is MNHNS and CDR2 is SASEGT. J lost 3 bases, V lost 4 bases, and 2 bases had no gene match. The CDR3 is made up of 13 amino acids. This CDR3 is CASSAGGGYEQYF. The CDR3 DNA is TGTGCCAGCAGTGCCGGGGGGGGCTACGAGCAGTACTTC.